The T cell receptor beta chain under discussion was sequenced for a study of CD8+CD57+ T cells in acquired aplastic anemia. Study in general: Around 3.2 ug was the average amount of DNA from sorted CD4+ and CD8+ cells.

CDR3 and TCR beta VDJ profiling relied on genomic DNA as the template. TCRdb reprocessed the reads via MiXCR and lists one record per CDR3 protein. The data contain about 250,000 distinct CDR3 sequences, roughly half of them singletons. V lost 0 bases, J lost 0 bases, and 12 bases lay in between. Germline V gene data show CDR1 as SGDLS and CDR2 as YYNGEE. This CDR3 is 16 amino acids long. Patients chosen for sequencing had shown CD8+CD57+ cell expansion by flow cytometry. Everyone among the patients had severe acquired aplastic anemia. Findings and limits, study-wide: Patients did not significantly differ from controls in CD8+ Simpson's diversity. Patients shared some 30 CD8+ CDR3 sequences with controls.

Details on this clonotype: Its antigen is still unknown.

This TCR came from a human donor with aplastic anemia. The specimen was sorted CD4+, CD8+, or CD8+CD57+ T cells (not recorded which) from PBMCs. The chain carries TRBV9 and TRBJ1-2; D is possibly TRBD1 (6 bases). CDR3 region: CASSVDGTWANYGYTF. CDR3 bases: TGTGCCAGCAGCGTAGATGGGACATGGGCTAACTATGGCTACACCTTC.